This T cell receptor beta chain was captured in a study of blood T cell repertoires in COVID-19. About the research overall: The United States, Italy and Spain supplied acute and convalescent COVID-19 samples.

Original processing notes: Reference gene primers were amplified, and this amplification served to estimate nucleated cell counts. Produced via immunoSEQ multiplex PCR; TCRdb's table is partial and in-frame only. That table is the source of V, J and clone size, and D and trimming were worked out from the DNA. Seen here are approximately 300,000 clones, roughly 86% observed once, and the top ten hold 1.8%. The CDR3 is 18 amino acids. V trimming: 10 bases; J trimming: 1 base; junction bases outside the gene matches: 17. Germline-derived CDR1 and CDR2 are ENHRY and SYGVKD. The source of this sequence is a woman between 25 and 40 years old with COVID-19, enrolled during active disease. Sample: peripheral blood. V and J are TRBV10-3 and TRBJ2-3, with 10 bases fitting TRBD1. The CDR3 region is CATKTGGISKSGTDTQYF. The CDR3 nucleotides are TGTGCCACGAAGACAGGGGGCATTTCTAAATCGGGCACAGATACGCAGTATTTT.